One and the same sample provided the 7 T cell receptor beta chains below, sequenced in a study of CD8+ T cells in alopecia areata. RNA, once extracted, was reverse transcribed into cDNA for use as the sequencing template. Using immunoSEQ multiplex PCR, the repertoire was profiled, and TCRdb retains in-frame clones only, with some absent. The table lists about 160,000 clones, less than 70% of them singletons. The treatment denotes: oral pan-JAK inhibitor, 5-10 mg twice daily. The specimen comprised CD4+ T cells sorted from blood, sampled at week 4, from a patient treated with tofacitinib. The receptors here all came from a human donor with alopecia areata.

This clone was detected only once. The genes are TRBV29-1 and TRBJ1-1; TRBD1 agrees at 8 bases. V lost 7 bases to trimming and J lost 0 bases; unmatched junction nucleotides: 4. Germline assignment: CDR1 SQVTM and CDR2 ANQGSEA. The CDR3 contains 13 residues. CDR3 sequence reads: CSAQGALNTEAFF. The CDR3, as DNA: TGCAGCGCCCAGGGGGCTTTGAACACTGAAGCTTTCTTT. The full variable domain, rest sourced from reference TRBV29-1 and TRBJ1-1, is SAVISQKPSRDICQRGTSLTIQCQVDSQVTMMFWYRQQPGQSLTLIATANQGSEATYESGFVIDKFPISRPNLTFSTLTVSNMSPEDSSIYLCSAQGALNTEAFFGQGTRLTVV.

Notes on this clone: Additional DNA sequences in this sample encode the identical CDR3. The CDR3 nucleotides are TGTGCCTGGACAGGGGGCTCCAATCAGCCCCAGCATTTT. Its protein product is CAWTGGSNQPQHF. The chain carries TRBV30 and TRBJ1-5, with TRBD1 matching 8 bases. Germline assignment: CDR1 GTSNPN and CDR2 SVGIG (reference sequence). There are 13 residues in the CDR3. V trimming: 4 bases; J trimming: 3 bases; junction bases outside the gene matches: 2.

The sample holds a few counts of this clone. This chain connects TRBV11-2 to TRBJ2-3, with D maybe TRBD2 (5 bases). Germline V gene sequence: CDR1 SGHAT, CDR2 FQNNGV. This CDR3 comprises 18 residues. The ends were cut back, 0 bases at V and 6 bases at J, with 22 bases in the middle. CDR3 loop: CASSLDPWRAKAGDTQYF. DNA of the CDR3: TGTGCCAGCAGCTTAGATCCCTGGCGGGCGAAAGCTGGGGATACGCAGTATTTT.

Worth noting for this clone: A read error may produce the germline difference seen at one junction end. The chain couples TRBV7-7 to TRBJ2-1; TRBD2 aligns across 10 bases. Germline V gene lookup returns CDR1 SSHAT and CDR2 FNYEAQ (reference sequence). The CDR3 sequence is 17 residues long. CDR3 sequence (DNA): TGTGCTAGCAGCTTAAAACCGGGGCTAGCGGGGGCCACGGAGCAGTTCTTC. Its translation is CASSLKPGLAGATEQFF.

The chain is built from TRBV5-4 and TRBJ1-2, with D unresolved. This CDR3 spans 14 amino acids. The V gene lost 0 bases and the J gene lost 8 bases, with 14 bases spanning the gap. Germline CDR1 reads SGHNT; CDR2 reads YYREEE (reference sequence). This chain's CDR3 is CASSLVSKGGGYTF. CDR3 nucleotides: TGTGCCAGCAGCTTGGTCTCTAAAGGCGGGGGCTACACCTTC.

The chain combines TRBV5-1 with TRBJ2-7; 9 nucleotides agree with TRBD2. This CDR3 spans 14 amino acids. V lost 5 bases to trimming and J lost 4 bases; unmatched junction nucleotides: 7. Germline V gives CDR1 SGHRS, CDR2 YFSETQ. The CDR3 DNA follows: TGCGCCAGCAGTCCTAGCGGGGCAGGGTACGAGCAGTACTTC. Translation: CASSPSGAGYEQYF.

This clone occurred a few times. The rearrangement links TRBV29-1 to TRBJ2-5, with D possibly called TRBD1 or TRBD2 (5 bases each). This CDR3 has 13 amino acids. Germline V gene data show CDR1 as SQVTM and CDR2 as ANQGSEA. Trimming cost V 6 bases and J 3 bases, with 14 bases left between them. The CDR3 is CSVYGTGKETQYF. In DNA form, the CDR3 reads TGCAGCGTGTACGGGACCGGCAAAGAGACCCAGTACTTC.